Listed here is a single T cell receptor (beta chain). Its antigen is as yet unknown. Other nucleotide sequences from this sample produce the same CDR3. Original methodology: As immunoSEQ supplied junction-only sequences (without quality scores), filtering differed. Generated by immunoSEQ multiplex PCR, the TCRdb table keeps only in-frame clones and is missing some. Clone size and V and J calls were adopted from that table, with D and trimming inferred from the DNA. This table has millions of clones, 93% appearing once. These data are taken from a study of shared clonotypes between healthy human individuals. Study-level results: Across subsets, estimated richness was generally greater for naive than for memory populations.

The specimen was naive CD4+ T cells from PBMCs. Stated subset: CD45RA+ positively selected. The TCR originated in a man between 18 and 35 years old in good health. Some clones in this sample may be carry-over from other donors' samples.

CDR3 bases: TGTGCCAGTTTACAGGGAGGCTCCTACAATGAGCAGTTCTTC. Protein product: CASLQGGSYNEQFF. The V gene is TRBV28, the J gene TRBJ2-1; D possibly uses TRBD1 or TRBD2 (6 bases each). Germline CDR1 is MDHEN and CDR2 is SYDVKM. There are 14 residues in the CDR3. Between the trimmed V and J ends, which lost 9 bases and 0 bases, there was a span of 12 bases.